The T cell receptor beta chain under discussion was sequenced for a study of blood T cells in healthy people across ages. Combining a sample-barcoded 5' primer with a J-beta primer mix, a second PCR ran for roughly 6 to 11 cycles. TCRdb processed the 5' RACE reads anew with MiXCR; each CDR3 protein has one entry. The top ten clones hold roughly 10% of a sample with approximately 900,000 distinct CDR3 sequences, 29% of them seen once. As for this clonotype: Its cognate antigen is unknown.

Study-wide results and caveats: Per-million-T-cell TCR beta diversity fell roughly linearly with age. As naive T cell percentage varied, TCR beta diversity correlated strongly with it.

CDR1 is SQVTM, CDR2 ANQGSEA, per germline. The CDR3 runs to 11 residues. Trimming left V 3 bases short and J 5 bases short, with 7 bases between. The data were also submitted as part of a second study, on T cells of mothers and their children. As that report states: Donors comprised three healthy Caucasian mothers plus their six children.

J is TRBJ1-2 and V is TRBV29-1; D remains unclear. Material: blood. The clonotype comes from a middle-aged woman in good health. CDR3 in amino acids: CSVDRPYGYTF. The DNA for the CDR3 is TGCAGCGTTGACAGACCATATGGCTACACCTTC.